The clone carrying this T cell receptor beta chain was detected only a few times. No antigen is known for it. These data come from a study of T cell clones after liver transplantation. Study-level information: Immunosuppression withdrawal was tried within 2 years after liver transplantation in this trial. HCV positivity affected three of eight recipients; the rest lacked autoimmune or viral indications. At least one year of complete immunosuppression withdrawal without enzymes over twice normal defined tolerance.

Profiled with immunoSEQ multiplex PCR; TCRdb holds only in-frame clones, not every one. Found here are approximately 68,000 clones, 80% of them singletons; the top ten hold about 0.64%. Per the germline V gene, CDR1 is MGHRA and CDR2 is YSYEKL. There are 14 residues in the CDR3. Trimming shortened V by 1 base and J by 5 bases, and 12 bases separated the two germline ends. Study outcomes and limitations: A larger donor-reactive than third-party decline suggested partial antigen-specific deletion.

The chain carries TRBV4-1 and TRBJ2-7; D may match TRBD1 or TRBD2 (5 bases each). The sequence derives from a human donor who received a liver transplant. Sequences were derived from CD4+ T cells from blood, sampled before liver transplant. The CDR3 protein is CASSQGDRTNEQYF. The CDR3 DNA sequence: TGCGCCAGCAGCCAAGGGGACCGCACTAACGAGCAGTACTTC.